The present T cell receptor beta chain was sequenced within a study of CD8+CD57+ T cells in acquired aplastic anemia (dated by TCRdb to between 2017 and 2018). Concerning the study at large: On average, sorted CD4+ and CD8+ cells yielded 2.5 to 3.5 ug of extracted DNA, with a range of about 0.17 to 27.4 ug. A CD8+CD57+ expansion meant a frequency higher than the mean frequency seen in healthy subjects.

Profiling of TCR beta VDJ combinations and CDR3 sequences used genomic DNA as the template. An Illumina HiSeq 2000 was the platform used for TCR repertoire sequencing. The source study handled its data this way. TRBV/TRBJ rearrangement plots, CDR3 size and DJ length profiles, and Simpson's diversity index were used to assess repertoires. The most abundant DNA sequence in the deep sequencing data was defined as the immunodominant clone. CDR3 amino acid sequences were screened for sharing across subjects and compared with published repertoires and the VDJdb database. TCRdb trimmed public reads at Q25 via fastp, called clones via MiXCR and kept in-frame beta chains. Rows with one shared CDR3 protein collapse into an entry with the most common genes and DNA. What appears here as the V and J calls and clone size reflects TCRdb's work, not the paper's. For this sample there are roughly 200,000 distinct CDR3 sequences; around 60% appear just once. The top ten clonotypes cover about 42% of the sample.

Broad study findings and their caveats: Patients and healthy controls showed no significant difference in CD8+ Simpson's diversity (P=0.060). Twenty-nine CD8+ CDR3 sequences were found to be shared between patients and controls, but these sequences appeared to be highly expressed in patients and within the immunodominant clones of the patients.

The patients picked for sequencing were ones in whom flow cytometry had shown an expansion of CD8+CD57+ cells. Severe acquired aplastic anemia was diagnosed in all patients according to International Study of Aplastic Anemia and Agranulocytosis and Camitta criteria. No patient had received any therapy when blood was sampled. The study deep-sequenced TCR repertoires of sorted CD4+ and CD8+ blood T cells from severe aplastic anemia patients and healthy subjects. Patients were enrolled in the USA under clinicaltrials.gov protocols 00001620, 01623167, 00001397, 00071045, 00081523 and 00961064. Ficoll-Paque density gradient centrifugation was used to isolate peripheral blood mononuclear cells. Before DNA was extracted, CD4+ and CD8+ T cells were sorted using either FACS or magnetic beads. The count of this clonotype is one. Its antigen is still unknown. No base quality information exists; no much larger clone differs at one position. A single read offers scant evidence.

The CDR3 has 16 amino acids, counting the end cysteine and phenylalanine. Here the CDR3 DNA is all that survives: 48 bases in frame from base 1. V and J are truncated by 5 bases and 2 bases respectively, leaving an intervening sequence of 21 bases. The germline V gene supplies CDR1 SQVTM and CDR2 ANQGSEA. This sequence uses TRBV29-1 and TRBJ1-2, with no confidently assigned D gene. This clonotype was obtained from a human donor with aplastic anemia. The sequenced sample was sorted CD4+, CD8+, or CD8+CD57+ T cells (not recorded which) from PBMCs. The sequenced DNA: TGCAGCGTTCTTCCCCCCGCCGGCGACCCAAACTATGGCTACACCTTC. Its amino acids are CSVLPPAGDPNYGYTF.